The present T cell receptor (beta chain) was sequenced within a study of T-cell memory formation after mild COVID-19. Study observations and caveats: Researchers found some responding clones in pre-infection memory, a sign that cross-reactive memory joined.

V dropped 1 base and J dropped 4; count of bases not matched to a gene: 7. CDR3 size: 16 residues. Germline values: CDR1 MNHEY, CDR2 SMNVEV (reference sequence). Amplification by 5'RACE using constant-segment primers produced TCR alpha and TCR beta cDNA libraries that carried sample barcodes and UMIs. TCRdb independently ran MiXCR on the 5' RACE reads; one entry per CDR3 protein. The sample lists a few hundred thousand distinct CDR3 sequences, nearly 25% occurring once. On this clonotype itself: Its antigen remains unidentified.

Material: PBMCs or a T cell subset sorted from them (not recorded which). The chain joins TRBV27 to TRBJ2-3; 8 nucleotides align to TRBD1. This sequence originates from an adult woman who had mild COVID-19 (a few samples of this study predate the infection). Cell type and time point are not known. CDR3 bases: TGTGCCAGCAGTTTATGGGGAATACAGGGGGCAGATACGCAGTATTTT. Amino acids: CASSLWGIQGADTQYF.